This T cell receptor (beta chain) was identified during a study of beta chain features in type 1 diabetes. The CDR3 runs 15 residues. V lost 1 base, J lost 2 bases, and 11 bases lay in between. CDR1 SEHNR and CDR2 FQNEAQ come from the germline V gene (reference sequence). Every isolated RNA sample was fully reverse transcribed, so sequencing captured expressed TCRB transcripts. TCRdb's table, derived via immunoSEQ multiplex PCR, lists solely in-frame clones and lacks some. Altogether 300,000 to 450,000 clones are present, over 9.5% being singletons, with the ten largest covering 0.017%. In this sample, this clone turned up a few times.

This TCR was recovered from a young man in good health. Sequenced: naive CD4+ T cells from blood. This chain links TRBV7-9 with TRBJ2-5; D perhaps matches TRBD2 (5 bases). CDR3: CASSLGRARQETQYF. CDR3 sequence (DNA): TGTGCCAGCAGCTTAGGGCGGGCTAGGCAAGAGACCCAGTACTTC.